This record looks at one T cell receptor delta chain sequence and its context. The antigen remains unidentified. Given a far larger clone just one base away, this is likely a sequencing read error. This sample includes further DNA sequences coding for the same CDR3. This specimen belongs to a study of γδ T cells in repeated Plasmodium falciparum infection. On the study more broadly: Each infection was followed by sampling at 21 days, plus baseline and some pre-infection draws. Study observations and caveats: Malian donors came from one small rural village, predominantly one ethnic group. Compared with Australian children, Malian Vdelta2-negative repertoires seemed more clonal, less diverse, less shared.

Each sorted gammadelta sample had TRG and TRD chains sequenced. TCRdb repeated clone calling on the multiplex PCR reads with CATT. This table holds 45,000 to 60,000 delta-chain clones, about 2% found once. Germline CDR1 is GEAIGNYY and CDR2 is EKD. The CDR3 is 20 residues long. Flow sorting of PBMC yielded separate Vgamma9/Vdelta2+ and Vdelta2-negative gammadelta T cell populations for bulk repertoire analysis. The receptor's source is a pool of human donors (malaria-infected and uninfected, not separated). The V gene is TRDV2, but the J gene lacks a call; the DNA was not used to check the table's D call, TRDD3. Sequencing was performed on gamma-delta T cells from blood. CDR3 nucleotides: TGTGCCTGTGACACGCATCCCCGAATGCTGGGGGATAGGTACACCGATAAACTAATCTTT. Amino acid sequence: CACDTHPRMLGDRYTDKLIF.